One and the same sample provided the 21 T cell receptor beta chains below, sequenced in a study of T-cell reconstitution after alpha-beta-depleted transplantation in children. For TCRbeta, the library was prepared with unique molecular identifiers. TCRdb reprocessed the PCR reads via MiXCR and lists one record per CDR3 protein. The table includes approximately 500,000 distinct CDR3 sequences, approximately 30% detected once. The sample was PBMCs, taken before TCRalphabeta/CD19-depleted stem cell transplant. The receptors were gathered from a boy younger than two with Wiskott-Aldrich syndrome, due to receive a stem cell transplant.

The sample holds a few counts of this clonotype. The V gene is TRBV5-1, the J gene TRBJ2-3; 12 bases are shared with TRBD2. Germline loops: CDR1 SGHRS, CDR2 YFSETQ. V shed 1 base, J shed 5 bases, and the junction held 8 bases outside the gene matches. The CDR3 runs 17 residues. CDR3 region: CASSLSTSGSVRDTQYF. CDR3 sequence (DNA): TGCGCCAGCAGCTTGTCGACTAGCGGGAGCGTGAGAGATACGCAGTATTTT.

In its sample, this clonotype was seen a few times. V gene TRBV21-1 combines with J gene TRBJ1-2; the D segment call TRBD1 is taken from the table without a DNA check. TRBV21-1 is labeled a pseudogene. The length of the CDR3 is 14 residues. CDR3 region: CASRTNMVSYGYTF. The CDR3 DNA sequence: TGTGCCAGCCGGACAAACATGGTTTCGTATGGCTACACCTTC.

The chain carries TRBV5-1 and TRBJ2-3; 9 positions match TRBD2. The V gene's germline CDR1 is SGHRS and CDR2 YFSETQ. The V segment lost 6 bases and the J segment 4 bases; nucleotides outside the gene matches: 6. CDR3 size: 14 residues. This CDR3 is CASKTSGIADTQYF. CDR3 bases: TGCGCCAGCAAGACTAGCGGAATAGCAGATACGCAGTATTTT. The full variable domain, its missing parts supplied by reference TRBV5-1 and TRBJ2-3, is KAGVTQTPRYLIKTRGQQVTLSCSPISGHRSVSWYQQTPGQGLQFLFEYFSETQRNKGNFPGRFSGRQFSNSRSEMNVSTLELGDSALYLCASKTSGIADTQYFGPGTRLTVL.

This clonotype was counted between two and nine times. The gene calls are TRBV20-1 and TRBJ2-4; D is possibly TRBD1 (5 bases). CDR3 length equals 14 residues. Per the germline V gene, CDR1 is DFQATT and CDR2 is SNEGSKA (reference sequence). The V end was cut by 1 base, the J end by 0 bases, with 7 bases between. The CDR3 region is CSARGGGAKNIQYF. Written as DNA, the CDR3 is TGCAGTGCTAGAGGGGGCGGAGCCAAAAACATTCAGTACTTC.

There are a few counts of this clonotype. The V call is TRBV5-5, the J call TRBJ2-5; D might be TRBD1 (6 bases). The CDR3 is made up of 15 amino acids. The V gene's germline CDR1 is SGHKS and CDR2 YYEKEE (reference sequence). V was shortened by 0 bases and J by 4 bases, with 13 bases between the two germline ends. CDR3 in amino acids: CASSLGGRGAETQYF. The CDR3 DNA is TGTGCCAGCAGCTTGGGAGGCAGGGGAGCAGAGACCCAGTACTTC.

The table lists this clonotype with many counts. This sequence joins TRBV5-1 and TRBJ2-1; tentative D call: TRBD2 (6 bases). The CDR3 extends over 13 amino acids. Germline loops: CDR1 SGHRS, CDR2 YFSETQ. Trimming stripped 0 bases from V and 5 bases from J, with 6 bases between. CDR3 nucleotides: TGCGCCAGCAGCTTGGGACTAGACAATGAGCAGTTCTTC. It translates to CASSLGLDNEQFF.

This clonotype has only a few counts. The V call is TRBV5-6, the J call TRBJ2-2; 8 bases fit TRBD2. Germline lookup yields CDR1 SGHDT and CDR2 YYEEEE. Trimming took 1 base from V and 1 from J; bases not matched to a gene: 9. This CDR3 region has 18 residues. The CDR3 region is CASSLFTSGALNTGELFF. The CDR3 nucleotides are TGTGCCAGCAGCTTGTTTACTAGCGGCGCTTTGAACACCGGGGAGCTGTTTTTT.

This clonotype was found a few times. V and J are TRBV7-2 and TRBJ1-4; no firm D call. The CDR3 runs 14 residues. V shed 1 base and J shed 4 bases, with 7 bases lying between them. The germline V gene has CDR1 SGHTA and CDR2 FQGNSA. This CDR3 is CASSLVSFNEKLFF. CDR3 DNA: TGTGCCAGCAGCTTAGTGTCCTTTAATGAAAAACTGTTTTTT.

The chain recombines TRBV5-1 with TRBJ2-2; TRBD1 agrees at 10 bases. Germline trimming cut 4 bases from V and 3 bases from J; bases unmatched to any gene: 3. Per the germline V gene, CDR1 is SGHRS and CDR2 is YFSETQ. The CDR3 length is 15 residues. The CDR3 sequence: CASSVGQGDTGELFF. CDR3 nucleotides: TGCGCCAGCAGCGTTGGACAGGGGGACACCGGGGAGCTGTTTTTT.

The chain carries TRBV20-1 and TRBJ2-5; TRBD2 matches 7 bases. The J segment lost 4 bases and the V segment lost 5 bases, leaving 10 bases of the junction unmatched. The CDR3 length is 14 residues. CDR1 DFQATT and CDR2 SNEGSKA come from the germline V gene (reference sequence). This chain's CDR3 is CSAGPSGKRETQYF. The CDR3 coding sequence is TGCAGTGCTGGCCCGAGCGGGAAACGAGAGACCCAGTACTTC.

This sequence joins TRBV5-1 and TRBJ2-7; TRBD1 might be the D (6 bases). Germline CDR1 SGHRS, CDR2 YFSETQ. The V end was cut by 4 bases, the J end by 3 bases, with 20 bases between. This CDR3 contains 16 residues. In DNA form, the CDR3 reads TGCGCCAGCAGCATGCCGAGGGGGACCACCCACTACGAGCAGTACTTC. It encodes CASSMPRGTTHYEQYF. The whole variable domain, remainder taken from reference TRBV5-1 and TRBJ2-7, is KAGVTQTPRYLIKTRGQQVTLSCSPISGHRSVSWYQQTPGQGLQFLFEYFSETQRNKGNFPGRFSGRQFSNSRSEMNVSTLELGDSALYLCASSMPRGTTHYEQYFGPGTRLTVT.

This rearrangement joins TRBV28 to TRBJ2-7; 9 nucleotides match TRBD1. After removal of 5 bases from V and 3 bases from J, the junction contained 5 bases not matched to a gene. Germline V gene sequence: CDR1 MDHEN, CDR2 SYDVKM. The CDR3 has 14 amino acids. The chain's CDR3 is CASSLRDRVYEQYF. The CDR3 DNA reads as TGTGCCAGCAGTCTCCGGGACAGGGTCTACGAGCAGTACTTC.

In this sample, this clonotype turned up a few times. The chain couples TRBV12-3 or TRBV12-4 to TRBJ2-3; 11 bases align to TRBD2. This CDR3 is 15 amino acids long. With V trimmed by 5 bases and J by 5 bases, 6 bases remained unmatched. This chain's CDR3 is CASSLSGRAGDTQYF. The CDR3 DNA is TGTGCCAGCAGTCTTAGCGGGAGGGCCGGAGATACGCAGTATTTT.

The chain joins TRBV6-6 to TRBJ2-1; D gene ambiguous. The CDR3 extends over 12 amino acids. With 5 bases removed from V and 9 bases from J, the gap between germline ends came to 11 bases. In germline, CDR1 is MNHNY, CDR2 SVGAGI (reference sequence). CDR3 in DNA: TGTGCCAGCAGTGCCGACACTATTGAGCAGTTCTTC. It translates to CASSADTIEQFF.

This clonotype was observed a few times. The J gene is TRBJ1-1, the V gene TRBV20-1; TRBD1 matches at 7 bases. There are 15 residues in the CDR3. Germline CDR1 and CDR2: DFQATT and SNEGSKA (reference sequence). J gave up 1 base and V 5 bases, and 10 bases lay outside the gene matches. The DNA of the CDR3 is TGCAGTGCTTCCCAACCGACAGGGACGAACACTGAAGCTTTCTTT. It specifies CSASQPTGTNTEAFF.

The CDR3: CSVGYLAGDTGELFF. For the CDR3, the DNA is TGCAGCGTTGGATACCTCGCGGGAGACACCGGGGAGCTGTTTTTT. The chain joins TRBV29-1 to TRBJ2-2; 7 bases are a match to TRBD2. Germline V gives CDR1 SQVTM, CDR2 ANQGSEA. Unmatched junction bases numbered 8, after V lost 4 bases and J lost 3 bases. This CDR3 comprises 15 residues.

The sample holds a few counts of this clonotype. CDR3 protein: CASSHRDSTDTQYF. CDR3 DNA: TGCGCCAGTAGCCACCGGGACTCCACAGATACGCAGTATTTT. The V gene is TRBV10-1, the J gene TRBJ2-3; D is perhaps TRBD2 (6 bases). The germline V gene encodes CDR1 WNHNN and CDR2 SYGVQD (reference sequence). Trimming shortened V by 9 bases and J by 2 bases, and 15 bases separated the two germline ends. The CDR3 loop spans 14 amino acids.

V gene TRBV5-1 combines with J gene TRBJ2-6, with D possibly being TRBD1 (6 bases). Between the trimmed V and J ends, which lost 2 bases and 0 bases, there was a span of 15 bases. Germline V gene sequence: CDR1 SGHRS, CDR2 YFSETQ. The CDR3 is made up of 18 amino acids. The CDR3 DNA is TGCGCCAGCAGCTTTAAAACAGGGAAACACTCTGGGGCCAACGTCCTGACTTTC. Translated: CASSFKTGKHSGANVLTF.

This clonotype came up a few times. The V call is TRBV11-2, the J call TRBJ2-7; D gene uncertain. The length of the CDR3 is 13 residues. Germline CDR1 and CDR2: SGHAT and FQNNGV. The ends were cut back, 0 bases at V and 3 bases at J, with 6 bases in the middle. DNA of the CDR3: TGTGCCAGCAGCTTAGATCCAGGCTACGAGCAGTACTTC. Encoded protein: CASSLDPGYEQYF.

V usage is TRBV20-1 and J usage is TRBJ1-5; 11 positions match TRBD1. CDR1 is DFQATT, CDR2 SNEGSKA, per germline (reference sequence). V gave up 0 bases and J gave up 0 bases; unmatched junction bases: 7. This CDR3 has 18 residues. The CDR3 DNA sequence: TGCAGTGCTAGAGATGGGGACAGGGGGTCCTCTAGCAATCAGCCCCAGCATTTT. Translated: CSARDGDRGSSSNQPQHF.

This clonotype was detected only a few times. The rearrangement uses TRBV10-3 and TRBJ2-2; D unclear. CDR1 and CDR2 (germline): ENHRY, SYGVKD. This CDR3 comprises 11 residues. Trimming took 4 bases from V and 6 from J, leaving 3 bases between them. The CDR3 region has the DNA TGTGCCATCAGTGCCCCCGGGGAGCTGTTTTTT. As protein: CAISAPGELFF.